These 13 T cell receptor beta chains were all obtained from the same sample, sequenced in a study of blood T cell repertoires in COVID-19. Repertoires were generated with immunoSEQ multiplex PCR, while TCRdb's copy carries only in-frame clones and drops some. The profile covers approximately 310,000 clones, with roughly 84% appearing a single time and 1% taken by the ten largest. Sequencing used peripheral blood. These receptors were taken from a man between 50 and 59 years old with active or convalescent COVID-19.

V and J are TRBV6-1 and TRBJ2-7; 8 bases agree with TRBD1. Looked up from germline, CDR1 is MNHNS and CDR2 is SASEGT. The CDR3 is 15 amino acids. V lost 1 base and J lost 7; bases outside the gene matches: 9. The CDR3: CASSEGTGRSGEQYF. As DNA, the CDR3 is TGTGCCAGCAGTGAAGGGACAGGGAGGTCGGGTGAGCAGTACTTC.

The chain combines TRBV28 with TRBJ2-7; TRBD1 matches at 9 bases. V was clipped by 8 bases and J by 4 bases; unmatched bases: 9. CDR3 length: 14 amino acids. Germline values: CDR1 MDHEN, CDR2 SYDVKM. DNA for the CDR3: TGTGCCAGCGGTCCCGGGACAGGGTTTTACGAGCAGTACTTC. As protein: CASGPGTGFYEQYF.

The V and J genes are TRBV28 and TRBJ1-5; 9 bases fit TRBD1. The CDR3 covers 15 residues. CDR1 MDHEN and CDR2 SYDVKM come from the germline V gene. With 4 bases clipped from V and 2 bases from J, the junction kept 3 bases outside the gene matches. DNA of the CDR3: TGTGCCAGCAGTTGGGGACAGGGCGGCAATCAGCCCCAGCATTTT. Its translation: CASSWGQGGNQPQHF.

The CDR3 region has the DNA TGCGCCAGCAGCTTCCACGGGGGGTCAGGGTACAATGAGCAGTTCTTC. Protein product: CASSFHGGSGYNEQFF. The chain recombines TRBV5-1 with TRBJ2-1; TRBD2 matches 7 bases. With V trimmed by 2 bases and J by 4 bases, 9 bases remained unmatched. The germline CDR1 and CDR2 sequences are SGHRS and YFSETQ. This CDR3 contains 16 residues.

The chain recombines TRBV18 with TRBJ1-2; 7 bases are a match to TRBD1. V was clipped by 3 bases and J by 4 bases; unmatched bases: 5. The CDR3 sequence is 14 residues long. Germline values: CDR1 KGHSH, CDR2 LQKENI. CDR3 DNA: TGTGCCAGCTCACCGGGGACAGCATTCTATGGCTACACCTTC. The encoded protein is CASSPGTAFYGYTF.

Concerning this clone itself: Different DNA sequences within this sample yield the same CDR3. The CDR3 nucleotides are TGTGCCAGCTCGCCGGGAGGGAACACTGAAGCTTTCTTT. Protein sequence: CASSPGGNTEAFF. This rearrangement joins TRBV18 to TRBJ1-1; D is ambiguous. Germline V gene data show CDR1 as KGHSH and CDR2 as LQKENI. V dropped 6 bases and J dropped 1 base, with 9 bases sitting between them. CDR3 length equals 13 residues.

This sequence joins TRBV29-1 and TRBJ1-1, with 11 positions matching TRBD1. CDR3 length: 15 amino acids. Germline V CDR1 and CDR2: SQVTM, ANQGSEA. The junction had 8 bases not matched to a gene; V was cut back by 4 bases and J by 4 bases. The CDR3: CSVAPGQGAGTEAFF. Here the CDR3 DNA reads TGCAGCGTTGCCCCTGGACAGGGGGCAGGCACTGAAGCTTTCTTT.

V and J are TRBV18 and TRBJ2-3; D is possibly TRBD1 (6 bases). Between the trimmed V and J ends, which lost 2 bases and 5 bases, there was a span of 11 bases. Germline V lookup: CDR1 KGHSH, CDR2 LQKENI. The CDR3 contains 14 residues. This CDR3 is CASSPDRWEDTQYF. CDR3 DNA: TGTGCCAGCTCACCAGACAGGTGGGAAGATACGCAGTATTTT. The variable domain in full, completed from reference TRBV18 and TRBJ2-3, reads NAGVMQNPRHLVRRRGQEARLRCSPMKGHSHVYWYRQLPEEGLKFMVYLQKENIIDESGMPKERFSAEFPKEGPSILRIQQVVRGDSAAYFCASSPDRWEDTQYFGPGTRLTVL.

The chain links TRBV18 to TRBJ1-1; D is possibly TRBD1 (5 bases). V lost 3 bases and J lost 0, with 14 bases in between. Germline V CDR1 and CDR2: KGHSH, LQKENI. This CDR3 region has 16 residues. The CDR3 DNA follows: TGTGCCAGCTCACCGGGGCAGAACATTATGAACACTGAAGCTTTCTTT. This sequence encodes CASSPGQNIMNTEAFF.

The CDR3 DNA reads as TGTGCCAGCAGCTTCCCAGGGGCCAGCTCCTACGAGCAGTACTTC. Translating gives CASSFPGASSYEQYF. The V and J genes are TRBV11-2 and TRBJ2-7, with D possibly being TRBD1 (6 bases). The CDR3 has 15 amino acids. Trimming cost V 3 bases and J 0 bases, with 12 bases left between them. Germline V lookup: CDR1 SGHAT, CDR2 FQNNGV.

This clone showed up just a few times. The V and J genes are TRBV5-1 and TRBJ1-2; TRBD1 aligns across 7 bases. From germline, CDR1 is SGHRS and CDR2 YFSETQ. Losses at the gene ends were 2 bases for V and 6 bases for J; bases not matched to a gene: 4. There are 13 residues in the CDR3. This chain's CDR3 is CASSLQGTDGYTF. The CDR3 bases are TGCGCCAGCAGCTTACAGGGGACGGATGGCTACACCTTC.

V and J are TRBV6-2 or TRBV6-3 and TRBJ1-5; TRBD1 is a possible D gene (5 bases). V was shortened by 2 bases and J by 6 bases, with 11 bases between the two germline ends. The CDR3 runs 14 residues. Germline-derived CDR1 and CDR2 are MNHEY and SVGEGT. The CDR3 sequence is CASSYIWGGQPQHF. The CDR3 DNA sequence: TGTGCCAGCAGTTACATCTGGGGCGGTCAGCCCCAGCATTTT.

V and J are TRBV5-1 and TRBJ1-1; no definite D call. With 4 bases removed from V and 1 base from J, the gap between germline ends came to 14 bases. CDR1 SGHRS and CDR2 YFSETQ come from the germline V gene. This CDR3 spans 15 amino acids. In DNA form, the CDR3 reads TGCGCCAGCAGCCCCTCGGCGGGCTCGAACACTGAAGCTTTCTTT. Protein sequence: CASSPSAGSNTEAFF.